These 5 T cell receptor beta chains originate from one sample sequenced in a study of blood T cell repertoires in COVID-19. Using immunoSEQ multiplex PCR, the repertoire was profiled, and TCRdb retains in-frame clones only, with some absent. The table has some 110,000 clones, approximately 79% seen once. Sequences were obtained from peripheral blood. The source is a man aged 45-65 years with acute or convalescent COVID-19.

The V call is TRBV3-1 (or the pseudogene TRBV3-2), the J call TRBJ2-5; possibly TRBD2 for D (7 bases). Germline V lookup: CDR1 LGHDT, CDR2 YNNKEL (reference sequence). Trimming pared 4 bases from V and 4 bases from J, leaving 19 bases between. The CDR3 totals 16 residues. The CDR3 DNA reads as TGTGCCAGCAGCCTCGCTGGCGGGGGCCGAGGAGAGACCCAGTACTTC. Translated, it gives CASSLAGGGRGETQYF.

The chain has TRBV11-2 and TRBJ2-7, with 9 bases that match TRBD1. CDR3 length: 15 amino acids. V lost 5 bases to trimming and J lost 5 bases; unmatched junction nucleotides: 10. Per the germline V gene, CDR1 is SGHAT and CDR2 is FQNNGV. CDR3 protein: CASSPQRDRAHEQYF. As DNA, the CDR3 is TGTGCCAGCAGCCCCCAACGGGACAGGGCCCACGAGCAGTACTTC.

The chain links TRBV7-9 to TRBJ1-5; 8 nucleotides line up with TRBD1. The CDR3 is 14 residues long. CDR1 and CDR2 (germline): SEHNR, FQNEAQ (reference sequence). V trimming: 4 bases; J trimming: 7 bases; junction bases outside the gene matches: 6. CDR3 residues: CASSSTGEDQPQHF. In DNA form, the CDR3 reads TGTGCCAGCAGCTCGACAGGGGAGGACCAGCCCCAGCATTTT.

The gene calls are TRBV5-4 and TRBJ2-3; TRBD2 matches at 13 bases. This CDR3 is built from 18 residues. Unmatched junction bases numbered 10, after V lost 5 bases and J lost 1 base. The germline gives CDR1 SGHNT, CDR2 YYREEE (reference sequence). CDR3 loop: CASRPGLAGRVGTDTQYF. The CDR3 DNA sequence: TGTGCCAGCAGACCGGGACTAGCGGGGAGAGTTGGCACAGATACGCAGTATTTT.

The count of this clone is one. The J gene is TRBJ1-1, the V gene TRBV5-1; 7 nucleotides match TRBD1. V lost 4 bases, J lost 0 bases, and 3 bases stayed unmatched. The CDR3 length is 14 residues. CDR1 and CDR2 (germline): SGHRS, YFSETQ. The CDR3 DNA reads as TGCGCCAGCAGCCAGACAGGGCTGAACACTGAAGCTTTCTTT. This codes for CASSQTGLNTEAFF. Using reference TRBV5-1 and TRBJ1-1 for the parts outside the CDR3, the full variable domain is KAGVTQTPRYLIKTRGQQVTLSCSPISGHRSVSWYQQTPGQGLQFLFEYFSETQRNKGNFPGRFSGRQFSNSRSEMNVSTLELGDSALYLCASSQTGLNTEAFFGQGTRLTVV.